This note documents a single TCR beta chain sequence. These data originate in a study of cytomegalovirus exposure and HLA in healthy donors. Study details: Most donors, around 81% of approximately 400 genotyped, fell in the Caucasian-associated ancestry cluster.

PCR primers comprised 60 Vbeta and 13 Jbeta primers. Assay: immunoSEQ multiplex PCR; the TCRdb copy retains only in-frame clones and omits some. The table lists some 110,000 clones, under 70% of them singletons. The CDR3 has 16 amino acids. CDR1 is PRHDT, CDR2 FYEKMQ, per germline (reference sequence). The V gene end was trimmed by 4 bases and the J gene end by 3 bases; junction bases not matched to a gene: 4. The clonotype originates from a man in his thirties or forties in good health and CMV-seropositive. Sequencing was carried out using PBMCs. The chain links TRBV13 to TRBJ2-1; TRBD2 matches 12 bases. The CDR3 nucleotides are TGTGCCAGCAGCTCGTTGACTAGCGGGGGCTACAATGAGCAGTTCTTC. It codes for CASSSLTSGGYNEQFF.